This T cell receptor (beta chain) derives from a study of blood T cell repertoires in COVID-19. In the study overall: In each case, the material was cDNA or gDNA derived from T cells, B-cell-depleted T cells, or PBMCs.

The CDR3 runs to 16 residues. Looked up from germline, CDR1 is MNHEY and CDR2 is SVGAGI. J gave up 0 bases and V 0 bases, and 1 base lay outside the gene matches. Generated by immunoSEQ multiplex PCR, the TCRdb table keeps only in-frame clones and is missing some. The sample lists approximately 170,000 clones; 84% were seen once. This clone was seen a few times. The TCR sequence derives from a man aged 40-49 years who had recovered from COVID-19. Sequenced material: peripheral blood. This rearrangement joins TRBV6-5 to TRBJ2-5, with 10 positions matching TRBD2. CDR3 protein: CASSYSTSGYQETQYF. The CDR3 region has the DNA TGTGCCAGCAGTTACTCGACTAGCGGGTACCAAGAGACCCAGTACTTC.